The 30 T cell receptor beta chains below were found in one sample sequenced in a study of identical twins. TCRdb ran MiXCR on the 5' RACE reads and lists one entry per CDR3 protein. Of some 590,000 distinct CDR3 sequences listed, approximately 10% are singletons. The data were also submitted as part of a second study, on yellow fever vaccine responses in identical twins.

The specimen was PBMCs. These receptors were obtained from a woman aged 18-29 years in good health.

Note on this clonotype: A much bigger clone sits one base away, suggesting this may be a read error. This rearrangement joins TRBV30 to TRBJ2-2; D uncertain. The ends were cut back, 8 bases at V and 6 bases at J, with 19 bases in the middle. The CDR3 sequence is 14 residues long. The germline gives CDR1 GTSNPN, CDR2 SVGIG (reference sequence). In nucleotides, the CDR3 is TGTGCCGGAAGGCGGCAGTTTGGGGCCGGGGAGCTGTTTTTT. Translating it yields CAGRRQFGAGELFF. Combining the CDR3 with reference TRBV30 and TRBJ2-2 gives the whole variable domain SQTIHQWPATLVQPVGSPLSLECTVEGTSNPNLYWYRQAAGRGLQLLFYSVGIGQISSEVPQNLSASRPQDRQFILSSKKLLLSDSGFYLCAGRRQFGAGELFFGEGSRLTVL.

CDR3 residues: CASSLDGGNVEQYF. The DNA for the CDR3 is TGTGCCAGCAGCTTAGATGGTGGGAACGTCGAGCAGTACTTC. The V and J genes are TRBV7-2 and TRBJ2-7, with D unclear. From germline, CDR1 is SGHTA and CDR2 FQGNSA. The CDR3 consists of 14 residues. The V end was cut by 1 base, the J end by 6 bases, with 13 bases between.

CDR3 residues: CSVYHVEQFF. The CDR3 bases are TGCAGCGTGTATCACGTGGAGCAGTTCTTC. The chain has TRBV29-1 and TRBJ2-1; the D is unclear. V was shortened by 6 bases and J by 10 bases, with 10 bases between the two germline ends. Per the germline V gene, CDR1 is SQVTM and CDR2 is ANQGSEA. This CDR3 spans 10 amino acids.

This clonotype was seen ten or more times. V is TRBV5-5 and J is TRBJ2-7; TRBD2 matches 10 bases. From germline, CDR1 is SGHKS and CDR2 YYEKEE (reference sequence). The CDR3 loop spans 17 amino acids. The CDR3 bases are TGTGCCAGCAGCTTGGAAAGAACAGCCGAATATGGACTAGCGGACGTGGTC. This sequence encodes CASSLERTAEYGLADVV.

The CDR3, as DNA: TGCAGTGCAACGGACAGGGATGTTTACGAGCAGTACTTC. This codes for CSATDRDVYEQYF. The V gene is TRBV20-1, the J gene TRBJ2-7, with 8 bases that match TRBD1. The trim removed 6 bases at V and 4 bases at J, leaving 8 bases unmatched. The CDR3 spans 13 residues. Per germline, CDR1 DFQATT and CDR2 SNEGSKA (reference sequence).

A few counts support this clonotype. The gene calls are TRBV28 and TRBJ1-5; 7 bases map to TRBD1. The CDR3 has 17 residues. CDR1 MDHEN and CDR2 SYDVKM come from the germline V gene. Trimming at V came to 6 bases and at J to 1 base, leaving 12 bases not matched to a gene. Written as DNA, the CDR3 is TGTGCCAGCAGCCCCCACAAGGGACAGAAGAGCAATCAGCCCCAGCATTTT. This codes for CASSPHKGQKSNQPQHF.

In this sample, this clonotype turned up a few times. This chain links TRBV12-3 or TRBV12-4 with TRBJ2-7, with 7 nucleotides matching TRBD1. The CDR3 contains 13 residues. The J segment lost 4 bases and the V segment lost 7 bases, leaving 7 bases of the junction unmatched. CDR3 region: CASNLQGEYEQYF. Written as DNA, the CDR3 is TGTGCCAGCAACTTGCAGGGGGAGTACGAGCAGTACTTC.

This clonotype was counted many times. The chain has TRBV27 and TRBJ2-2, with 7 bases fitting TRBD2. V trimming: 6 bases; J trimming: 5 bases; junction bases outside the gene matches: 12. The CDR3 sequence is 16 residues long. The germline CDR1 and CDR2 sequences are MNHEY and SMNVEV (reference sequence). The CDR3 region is CASRRGVQGLTGELFF. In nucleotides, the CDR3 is TGTGCCAGCAGACGGGGGGTCCAGGGTTTAACCGGGGAGCTGTTTTTT.

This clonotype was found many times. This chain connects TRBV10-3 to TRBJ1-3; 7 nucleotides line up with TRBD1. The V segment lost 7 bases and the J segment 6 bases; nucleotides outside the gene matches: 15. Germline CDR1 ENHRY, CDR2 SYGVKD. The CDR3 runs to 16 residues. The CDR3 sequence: CAIKGYGTGEVNTIYF. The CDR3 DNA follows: TGTGCCATCAAGGGTTATGGCACAGGGGAAGTAAACACCATATATTTT.

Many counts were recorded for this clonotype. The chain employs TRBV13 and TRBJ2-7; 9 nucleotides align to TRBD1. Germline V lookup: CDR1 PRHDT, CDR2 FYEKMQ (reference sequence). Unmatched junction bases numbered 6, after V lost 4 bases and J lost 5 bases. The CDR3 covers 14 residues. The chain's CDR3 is CASSSGQGRHEQYF. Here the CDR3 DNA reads TGTGCCAGCAGCTCCGGACAGGGGAGGCACGAGCAGTACTTC.

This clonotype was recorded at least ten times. The CDR3 coding sequence is TGCGCCAGCAGCCAAACGGGCGGGTCCTCCTACAATGAGCAGTTCTTC. Amino acids: CASSQTGGSSYNEQFF. This chain joins TRBV4-1 and TRBJ2-1, with D maybe TRBD2 (5 bases). The V end lost 2 bases, the J end lost 0 bases, and 11 bases lay between the germline ends. Germline assignment: CDR1 MGHRA and CDR2 YSYEKL. The CDR3 length is 16 residues.

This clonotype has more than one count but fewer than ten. The CDR3 loop is CASSPRLAGVSGTGELFF. DNA of the CDR3: TGTGCCAGCAGCCCCCGACTAGCGGGGGTCTCAGGGACCGGGGAGCTGTTTTTT. The V call is TRBV7-6, the J call TRBJ2-2; 12 bases line up with TRBD2. The CDR3 length is 18 residues. With 5 bases clipped from V and 5 bases from J, the junction kept 12 bases outside the gene matches. Germline lookup yields CDR1 SGHVS and CDR2 FNYEAQ.

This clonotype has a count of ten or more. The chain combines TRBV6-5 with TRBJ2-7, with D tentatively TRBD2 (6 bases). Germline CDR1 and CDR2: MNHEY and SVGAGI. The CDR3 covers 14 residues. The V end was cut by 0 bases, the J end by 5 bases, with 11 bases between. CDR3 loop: CASSYSLALHEQYF. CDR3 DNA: TGTGCCAGCAGTTACTCACTAGCTCTCCACGAGCAGTACTTC.

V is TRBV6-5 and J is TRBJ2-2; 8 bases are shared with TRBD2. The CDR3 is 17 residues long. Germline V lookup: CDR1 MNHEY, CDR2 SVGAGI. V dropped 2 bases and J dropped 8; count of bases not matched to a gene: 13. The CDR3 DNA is TGTGCCAGCAGTTACCCCGGGGGTAGCGGGGCGAGAGGGGAGCTGTTTTTT. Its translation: CASSYPGGSGARGELFF.

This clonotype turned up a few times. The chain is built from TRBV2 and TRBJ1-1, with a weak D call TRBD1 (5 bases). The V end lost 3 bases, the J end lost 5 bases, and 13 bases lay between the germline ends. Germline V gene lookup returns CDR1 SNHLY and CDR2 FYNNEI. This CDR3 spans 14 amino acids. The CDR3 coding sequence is TGTGCCAGCAGTGAGGGTGCAGGGTGGACTGAAGCTTTCTTT. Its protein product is CASSEGAGWTEAFF. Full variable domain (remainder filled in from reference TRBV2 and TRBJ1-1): EPEVTQTPSHQVTQMGQEVILRCVPISNHLYFYWYRQILGQKVEFLVSFYNNEISEKSEIFDDQFSVERPDGSNFTLKIRSTKLEDSAMYFCASSEGAGWTEAFFGQGTRLTVV.

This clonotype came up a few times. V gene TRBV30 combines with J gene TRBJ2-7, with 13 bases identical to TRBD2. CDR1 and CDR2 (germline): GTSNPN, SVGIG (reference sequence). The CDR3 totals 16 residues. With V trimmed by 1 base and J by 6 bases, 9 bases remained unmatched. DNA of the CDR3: TGTGCCTGGAGTGGCGTAGAGGGACTAGCGGGACTCGAGCAGTACTTC. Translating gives CAWSGVEGLAGLEQYF.

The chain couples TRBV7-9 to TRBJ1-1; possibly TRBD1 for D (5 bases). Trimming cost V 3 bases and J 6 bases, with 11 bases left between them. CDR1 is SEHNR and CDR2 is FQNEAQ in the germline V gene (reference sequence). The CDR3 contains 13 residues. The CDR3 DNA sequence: TGTGCCAGCAGCTTCAGGGAGTGGTCTGAAGCTTTCTTT. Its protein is CASSFREWSEAFF. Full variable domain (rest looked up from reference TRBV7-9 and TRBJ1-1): DTGVSQNPRHKITKRGQNVTFRCDPISEHNRLYWYRQTLGQGPEFLTYFQNEAQLEKSRLLSDRFSAERPKGSFSTLEIQRTEQGDSAMYLCASSFREWSEAFFGQGTRLTVV.

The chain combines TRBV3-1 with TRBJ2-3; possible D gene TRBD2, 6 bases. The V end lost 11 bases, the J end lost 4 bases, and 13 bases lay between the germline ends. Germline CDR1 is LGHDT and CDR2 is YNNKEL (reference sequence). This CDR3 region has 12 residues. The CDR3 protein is CAAGKAADTQYF. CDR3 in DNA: TGTGCCGCGGGGAAGGCAGCAGATACGCAGTATTTT.

The CDR3 region is CASVRYGTDYNSPLHF. The CDR3 nucleotides read TGTGCCAGCGTTCGTTACGGGACGGACTATAATTCACCCCTCCACTTT. The rearrangement joins TRBV6-5 to TRBJ1-6; possible D gene TRBD1, 5 bases. Germline V gives CDR1 MNHEY, CDR2 SVGAGI. CDR3 length: 16 amino acids. The V end lost 8 bases, the J end lost 3 bases, and 17 bases lay between the germline ends.

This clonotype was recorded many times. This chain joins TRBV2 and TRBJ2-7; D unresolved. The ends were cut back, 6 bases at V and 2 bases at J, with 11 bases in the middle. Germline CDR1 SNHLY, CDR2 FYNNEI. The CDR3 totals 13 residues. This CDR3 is CASSRTVTYEQYF. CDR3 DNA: TGTGCCAGCAGCCGGACGGTGACCTACGAGCAGTACTTC.

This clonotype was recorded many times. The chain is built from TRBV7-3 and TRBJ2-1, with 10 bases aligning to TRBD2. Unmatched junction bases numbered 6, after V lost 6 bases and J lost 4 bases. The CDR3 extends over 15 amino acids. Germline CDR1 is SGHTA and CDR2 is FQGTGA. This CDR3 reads CASRPSGGGYNEQFF. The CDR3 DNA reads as TGTGCCAGCAGACCCAGCGGGGGGGGTTACAATGAGCAGTTCTTC.

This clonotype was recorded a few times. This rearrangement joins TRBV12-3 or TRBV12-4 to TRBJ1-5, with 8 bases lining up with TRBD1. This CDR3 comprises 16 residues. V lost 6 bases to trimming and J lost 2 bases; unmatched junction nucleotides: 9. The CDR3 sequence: CASSLNPGQGNQPQHF. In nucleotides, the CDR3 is TGTGCCAGCAGCCTCAACCCGGGACAGGGCAATCAGCCCCAGCATTTT.

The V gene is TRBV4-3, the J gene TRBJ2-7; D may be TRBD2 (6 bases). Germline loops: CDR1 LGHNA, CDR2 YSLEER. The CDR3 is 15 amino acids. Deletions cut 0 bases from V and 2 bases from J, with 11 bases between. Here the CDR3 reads CASSQEVGGPYEQYF. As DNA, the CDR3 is TGCGCCAGCAGCCAAGAGGTGGGAGGCCCCTACGAGCAGTACTTC.

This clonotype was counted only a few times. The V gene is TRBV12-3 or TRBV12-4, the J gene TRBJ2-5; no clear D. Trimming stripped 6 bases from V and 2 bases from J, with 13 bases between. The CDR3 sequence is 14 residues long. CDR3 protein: CASSYTRQQETQYF. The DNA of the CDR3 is TGTGCCAGCAGCTATACCCGACAACAAGAGACCCAGTACTTC.

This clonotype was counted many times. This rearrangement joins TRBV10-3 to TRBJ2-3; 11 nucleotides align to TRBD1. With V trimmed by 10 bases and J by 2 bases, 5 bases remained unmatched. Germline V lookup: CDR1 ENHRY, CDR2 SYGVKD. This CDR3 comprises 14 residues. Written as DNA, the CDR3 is TGTGCCACGACCGGACAGGGGGCCACAGATACGCAGTATTTT. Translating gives CATTGQGATDTQYF.

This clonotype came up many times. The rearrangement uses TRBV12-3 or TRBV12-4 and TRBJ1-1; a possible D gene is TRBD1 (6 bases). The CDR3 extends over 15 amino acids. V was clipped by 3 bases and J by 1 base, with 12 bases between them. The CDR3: CASSFHRERNTEAFF. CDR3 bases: TGTGCCAGCAGTTTCCACAGGGAAAGGAACACTGAAGCTTTCTTT.

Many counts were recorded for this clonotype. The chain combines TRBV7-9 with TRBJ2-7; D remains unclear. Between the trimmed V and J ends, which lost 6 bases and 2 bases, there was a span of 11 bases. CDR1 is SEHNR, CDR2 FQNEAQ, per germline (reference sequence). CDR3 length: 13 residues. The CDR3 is CASSFGRTYEQYF. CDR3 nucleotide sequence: TGTGCCAGCAGTTTCGGACGGACCTACGAGCAGTACTTC.

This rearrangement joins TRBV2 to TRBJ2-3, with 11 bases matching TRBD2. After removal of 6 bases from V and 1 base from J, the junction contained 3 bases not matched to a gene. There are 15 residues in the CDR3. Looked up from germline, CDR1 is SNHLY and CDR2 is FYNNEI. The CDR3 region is CASRLTSGGTDTQYF. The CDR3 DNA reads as TGTGCCAGCAGATTGACTAGCGGGGGCACAGATACGCAGTATTTT.

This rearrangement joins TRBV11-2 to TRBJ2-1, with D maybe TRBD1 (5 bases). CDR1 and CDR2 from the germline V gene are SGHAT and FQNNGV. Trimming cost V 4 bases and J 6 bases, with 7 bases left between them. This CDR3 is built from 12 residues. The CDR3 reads CASSSTANEQFF. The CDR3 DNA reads TGTGCCAGCAGCTCGACAGCCAATGAGCAGTTCTTC.

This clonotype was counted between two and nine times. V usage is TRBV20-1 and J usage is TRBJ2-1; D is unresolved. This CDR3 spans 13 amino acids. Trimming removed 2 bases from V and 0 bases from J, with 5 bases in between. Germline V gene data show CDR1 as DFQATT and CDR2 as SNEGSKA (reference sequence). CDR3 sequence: CSARFFSYNEQFF. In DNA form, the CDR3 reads TGCAGTGCTAGATTCTTCTCCTACAATGAGCAGTTCTTC.